Listed below are T cell receptor beta chains from one sample, sequenced in a study of graft-versus-host responses after intestinal transplantation. The data were produced by immunoSEQ multiplex PCR, yet TCRdb's version contains in-frame clones alone and is incomplete. The data show fewer than 11,000 clones, 92% seen once. The specimen was PBMCs, collected roughly 64 days after transplant. These receptors originate from a human patient who received an intestinal transplant, so some T cells may come from the graft donor. The CDR3 runs from the conserved cysteine through the conserved F or W. The D gene is left open where the match is weak. Expanded clones are given a class, and other clones once, few, many or no size at all.

clone_size: once; v_call: TRBV28; d_call: TRBD1; j_call: TRBJ2-5; cdr3_aa: CASSLDPGQGLQETQYF; cdr3_nt: TGTGCCAGCAGTCTAGACCCGGGACAGGGGTTACAAGAGACCCAGTACTTC
clone_size: NA; v_call: TRBV2; d_call: NA; j_call: TRBJ2-4; cdr3_aa: CASKATEGGKNIQYF; cdr3_nt: TGTGCCAGCAAAGCCACCGAGGGGGGCAAAAACATTCAGTACTTC
clone_size: NA; v_call: TRBV7-2; d_call: NA; j_call: TRBJ2-7; cdr3_aa: CASSFPEYSYEQYF; cdr3_nt: TGTGCCAGCAGCTTCCCGGAGTACTCCTACGAGCAGTACTTC
clone_size: NA; v_call: TRBV28; d_call: NA; j_call: TRBJ1-3; cdr3_aa: CASSLGVPRRGNTIYF; cdr3_nt: TGTGCCAGCAGTTTAGGGGTTCCCCGAAGGGGAAACACCATATATTTT
clone_size: NA; v_call: TRBV9; d_call: NA; j_call: TRBJ1-2; cdr3_aa: CASSVARSPREFRHYGYTF; cdr3_nt: TGTGCCAGCAGCGTAGCTAGATCCCCCAGGGAATTCCGCCACTATGGCTACACCTTC
clone_size: NA; v_call: TRBV7-9; d_call: NA; j_call: TRBJ2-2; cdr3_aa: CASSFSAGELFF; cdr3_nt: TGTGCCAGCAGCTTTTCAGCCGGGGAGCTGTTTTTT
clone_size: NA; v_call: TRBV9; d_call: NA; j_call: TRBJ1-3; cdr3_aa: CASSVGSSGNTIYF; cdr3_nt: TGTGCCAGCAGCGTAGGGTCCTCTGGAAACACCATATATTTT
clone_size: NA; v_call: TRBV28; d_call: NA; j_call: TRBJ1-5; cdr3_aa: CASRQLSELDQPQHF; cdr3_nt: TGTGCCAGCAGACAACTCTCCGAGCTGGATCAGCCCCAGCATTTT
clone_size: NA; v_call: TRBV7-6; d_call: TRBD2; j_call: TRBJ2-5; cdr3_aa: CASSLRASGTETQYF; cdr3_nt: TGTGCCAGCAGCTTACGGGCTAGCGGGACCGAGACCCAGTACTTC
clone_size: NA; v_call: TRBV28; d_call: NA; j_call: TRBJ2-7; cdr3_aa: CASQVQDLAVDEQYF; cdr3_nt: TGTGCCAGCCAGGTCCAAGACCTGGCGGTGGACGAGCAGTACTTC
clone_size: NA; v_call: TRBV9; d_call: NA; j_call: TRBJ2-1; cdr3_aa: CASSVGSGDEQFF; cdr3_nt: TGTGCCAGCAGCGTAGGTTCAGGGGATGAGCAGTTCTTC
clone_size: NA; v_call: TRBV4-3; d_call: TRBD2; j_call: TRBJ2-1; cdr3_aa: CASRSRLAGYNEQFF; cdr3_nt: TGCGCCAGCCGATCCAGACTAGCGGGATACAATGAGCAGTTCTTC
clone_size: NA; v_call: TRBV9; d_call: TRBD2; j_call: TRBJ2-5; cdr3_aa: CASSVKGTSGRETQYF; cdr3_nt: TGTGCCAGCAGCGTAAAAGGGACTAGCGGGAGAGAGACCCAGTACTTC